A selection of T cell receptor beta chains follows, all from one sample in a study of blood T cell repertoires in COVID-19. Assay used: immunoSEQ multiplex PCR; TCRdb lists only in-frame clones, some missing. The data contain about 150,000 clones, roughly four fifths of them seen just once; the ten biggest clones take up 3.4%. Specimen: PBMCs or T cells enriched from blood (not recorded which). The receptors were gathered from a woman between 45 and 60 years old with acute COVID-19. The CDR3 runs from the conserved cysteine through the conserved F or W. Each record gives: V gene, J gene, clone size, D gene, CDR3 length, CDR3 protein, CDR3 DNA. D genes are given only for firm matches. Some rows mark clone size as missing; the rest say once, few, many or name a class of expanded clone.

>TRBV25-1|TRBJ2-5|NA|TRBD2|14
CASSDAGGGETQYF
TGTGCCAGCAGTGACGCCGGGGGGGGAGAGACCCAGTACTTC
>TRBV2|TRBJ2-2|NA|TRBD2|15
CASFSSGGNTGELFF
TGTGCCAGCTTCTCTAGCGGGGGAAACACCGGGGAGCTGTTTTTT
>TRBV6-5|TRBJ1-4|few|NA|14
CASRAGAGNEKLFF
TGTGCCAGCAGAGCAGGGGCGGGTAATGAAAAACTGTTTTTT
>TRBV7-2|TRBJ1-1|NA|NA|16
CASSPQGLRMNTEAFF
TGTGCCAGCAGCCCTCAGGGTCTTCGAATGAACACTGAAGCTTTCTTT
>TRBV25-1|TRBJ2-3|NA|NA|12
CASSDGTDTQYF
TGTGCCAGCAGTGACGGGACAGATACGCAGTATTTT
>TRBV18|TRBJ2-5|NA|TRBD1|12
CASPPRGETQYF
TGTGCCAGCCCCCCCAGGGGGGAGACCCAGTACTTC
>TRBV5-4|TRBJ1-2|NA|NA|14
CASSAVQGGYGYTF
TGTGCCAGCAGCGCTGTACAGGGTGGGTATGGCTACACCTTC
>TRBV30|TRBJ1-2|NA|TRBD1|15
CAWSQYGQGNYGYTF
TGTGCCTGGAGTCAATACGGACAGGGCAACTATGGCTACACCTTC
>TRBV5-1|TRBJ2-1|NA|NA|12
CASSWRGGEQFF
TGCGCCAGCAGCTGGCGAGGCGGAGAGCAGTTCTTC
>TRBV6-4|TRBJ2-7|NA|NA|13
CASSKEVGYEQYF
TGTGCCAGCAGTAAGGAGGTGGGCTACGAGCAGTACTTC
>TRBV6-6|TRBJ2-5|NA|TRBD1|13
CASSQTGGETQYF
TGTGCCAGCAGCCAAACAGGGGGAGAGACCCAGTACTTC
>TRBV19|TRBJ2-7|once|TRBD2|14
CASSLVGGQDEQYF
TGTGCCAGTAGTTTAGTGGGAGGGCAGGACGAGCAGTACTTC
>TRBV7-2|TRBJ1-1|NA|NA|13
CASSLGQNTEAFF
TGTGCCAGCAGCTTAGGACAGAACACTGAAGCTTTCTTT
>TRBV6-5|TRBJ1-6|NA|TRBD1|15
CASRNSGTGNSPLHF
TGTGCCAGCAGGAACAGCGGGACAGGGAATTCACCCCTCCACTTT
>TRBV3-1/TRBV3-2|TRBJ2-2|once|TRBD1|15
CASSRNRGGTGELFF
TGTGCCAGCAGCCGAAACAGGGGCGGCACCGGGGAGCTGTTTTTT
>TRBV4-1|TRBJ2-4|few|TRBD2|18
CASSPGIAGERAKNIQYF
TGCGCCAGCAGCCCCGGCATAGCGGGAGAGAGAGCCAAAAACATTCAGTACTTC
>TRBV9|TRBJ2-1|NA|TRBD1|16
CASSVESGGEINEQFF
TGTGCCAGCAGCGTCGAGTCAGGGGGCGAAATTAATGAGCAGTTCTTC
>TRBV14|TRBJ2-7|many|TRBD2|15
CASSRGLAESYEQYF
TGTGCCAGCAGCCGGGGACTAGCGGAGTCCTACGAGCAGTACTTC
>TRBV27|TRBJ2-3|NA|NA|13
CASSLLATDTQYF
TGTGCCAGCAGTTTGTTAGCTACAGATACGCAGTATTTT
>TRBV12-3/TRBV12-4|TRBJ1-3|NA|NA|13
CASSFGERNTIYF
TGTGCCAGCAGTTTCGGGGAGAGAAACACCATATATTTT
>TRBV29-1|TRBJ2-1|NA|TRBD2|15
CSVVISGGPLNEQFF
TGCAGCGTTGTAATTAGCGGGGGACCCCTCAATGAGCAGTTCTTC
>TRBV6-5|TRBJ2-1|NA|TRBD2|15
CASSPLAELPDEQFF
TGTGCCAGCAGCCCACTAGCGGAGCTGCCCGATGAGCAGTTCTTC
>TRBV5-8|TRBJ2-3|NA|TRBD1|15
CASSRTGGGGDTQYF
TGTGCCAGCAGCCGTACAGGGGGTGGGGGAGATACGCAGTATTTT
>TRBV11-2|TRBJ1-2|NA|NA|13
CASSFGQEGGYTF
TGTGCCAGCAGCTTCGGTCAGGAGGGGGGCTACACCTTC
>TRBV9|TRBJ2-1|NA|NA|15
CASSATRLPGNEQFF
TGTGCCAGCAGCGCGACTAGGCTCCCGGGGAATGAGCAGTTCTTC